The T cell receptor beta chain described here comes from a study of T cells in Graves' hyperthyroidism and ophthalmopathy. Turning to this clonotype: Its antigen remains unknown.

The V and J ends lost 0 bases and 2 bases, in that order; junction bases with no gene match: 13. The CDR3 spans 17 residues. Per the germline V gene, CDR1 is DFQATT and CDR2 is SNEGSKA (reference sequence). Amplified TCR beta CDR3 regions derived from RNA transcripts. When the TCR CDR3 underwent first-round RT-PCR, the HTBI primer set was used. One entry per CDR3 protein, called by TCRdb with MiXCR from the multiplex PCR reads. The top ten clones hold about 16% of a sample with a few hundred thousand distinct CDR3 sequences, around 18% of them seen once. The study's findings and limits: Ophthalmopathy and stable hyperthyroidism were told apart by a 13 V-J model.

The chain links TRBV20-1 to TRBJ2-7; TRBD1 matches at 7 bases. The sample was blood. This TCR derives from a woman aged 40-49 years with Graves' ophthalmopathy. This CDR3 is CSARDQGDPGEPYEQYF. In DNA, the CDR3 is TGCAGTGCTAGAGATCAGGGGGACCCAGGGGAACCCTACGAGCAGTACTTC.